These 5 T cell receptor beta chains were sequenced from one sample in a study of T cells expressing NK-cell markers. TCRdb reprocessed the 5' RACE reads; each CDR3 protein has one entry and no DNA is given. This sample's clone table lists under 200,000 distinct CDR3 sequences. Sequences were obtained from blood T cells: a sorted CD56 or NKG2C T cell subset, CD4+ or CD8+ T cells, or bulk PBMC T cells (not recorded which). These receptors all come from a woman aged 18 to 75 in good health.

The genes are TRBV7-3 and TRBJ1-1; TCRdb designates TRBD1, a call that cannot be tested without DNA. Germline V gives CDR1 SGHTA, CDR2 FQGTGA. The CDR3 extends over 13 amino acids. CDR3 region: CASSLKPGWEAFF.

This chain uses TRBV7-2 with TRBJ2-5; checking the TCRdb D call of TRBD2 is not possible without DNA. CDR1 is SGHTA and CDR2 is FQGNSA in the germline V gene. The CDR3 contains 16 residues. CDR3 protein: CASSTFGLAGGETQYF.

This chain joins TRBV6-1 and TRBJ2-1; TCRdb reports TRBD1, a call that lacks DNA to check it against. This CDR3 region has 15 residues. Looked up from germline, CDR1 is MNHNS and CDR2 is SASEGT. The CDR3 here is CASSFGQGVRNEQFF.

The chain recombines TRBV20-1 with TRBJ2-7. The CDR3 totals 16 residues. Germline-derived CDR1 and CDR2 are DFQATT and SNEGSKA (reference sequence). The CDR3 protein is CSARDLLAGGPYEQYF.

The rearrangement links TRBV12-3 or TRBV12-4 to TRBJ2-3. The CDR3 is 14 amino acids. This CDR3 reads CASTLRGYTDTQYF.